The text below deals with one T cell receptor (beta chain). Its antigen is undetermined. The beta constant-region primer was an equimolar mix of two oligonucleotides covering TRBC1 and TRBC2. Four rounds of PCR amplified the ligated cDNA using nested alpha and beta constant-region primers plus SP2. TCRdb re-analysed the UMI-ligation and nested PCR reads in MiXCR, keeping a single row per CDR3 protein. The sample carries around 140,000 distinct CDR3 sequences, 22% recorded once. The data originate from a study of naive and memory T cell subsets. The trim removed 4 bases at V and 8 bases at J, leaving 11 bases unmatched. Germline-derived CDR1 and CDR2 are SGHRS and YFSETQ. The CDR3 runs to 14 residues. Study-wide findings and caveats: Especially in CD8 cells, naive repertoires contained a few larger clonotypes, possibly CD45RA-re-expressing memory cells.

The sequence was obtained from a human donor in good health. The chain recombines TRBV5-1 with TRBJ1-2; 7 bases agree with TRBD1. The material sequenced was naive CD4+ T cells from blood. CDR3 loop: CASSTGMTGFGYTF. CDR3 in DNA: TGCGCCAGCAGCACGGGGATGACAGGGTTCGGCTACACCTTC.